In its sample, the clone carrying this T cell receptor (beta chain) was seen a few times. Alongside a J-beta primer mix, a sample-barcoded 5' primer served in a second PCR lasting about 7 to 11 cycles. Each cDNA molecule received a tag from a template-switch adaptor that had 12 random nucleotides. Per-sample output comprised a minimum of 3 million paired-end reads containing CDR3. TCRdb passed the 5' RACE reads through MiXCR, listing each CDR3 protein once. The sample contains 800,000 or so distinct CDR3 sequences, 62% of which appear only once. The data belong to a study of blood T cells in healthy people across ages. Germline-derived CDR1 and CDR2 are MNHEY and SVGEGT. Trimming removed 0 bases at V and 6 bases at J, with 11 bases between. This CDR3 is built from 15 residues. Drawn from each donor were approximately 9.5 milliliters of peripheral blood.

The TCR comes from a man aged 25 to 40 in good health. The chain combines TRBV6-2 or TRBV6-3 with TRBJ1-4; D gene ambiguous. The specimen was blood. DNA for the CDR3: TGTGCCAGCAGTTACTCGGGGTCTCGGGATGAAAAACTGTTTTTT. It specifies CASSYSGSRDEKLFF.